These 19 T cell receptor beta chains share one sample of origin, sequenced in a study of siplizumab effects on memory and regulatory T cells. The table came from immunoSEQ multiplex PCR; TCRdb's copy has only in-frame clones and leaves some out. This table holds approximately 60,000 clones, around 80% found once. Sequenced input: memory CD4+ T cells sorted from blood. These receptors came from a human donor in good health.

The chain is built from TRBV29-1 and TRBJ1-4; TRBD1 agrees at 9 bases. The ends lost 6 bases at V and 4 bases at J; junction bases unmatched: 18. The CDR3 is made up of 18 amino acids. Germline V lookup: CDR1 SQVTM, CDR2 ANQGSEA. DNA of the CDR3: TGCAGCGTCCCGGGACAGGGAGGGGTCCTTGCAATTAATGAAAAACTGTTTTTT. It translates to CSVPGQGGVLAINEKLFF.

This chain links TRBV7-9 with TRBJ2-7, with D possibly being TRBD1 or TRBD2 (5 bases each). The CDR3 covers 14 residues. Germline assignment: CDR1 SEHNR and CDR2 FQNEAQ (reference sequence). The V end was cut by 7 bases, the J end by 1 base, with 14 bases between. The CDR3 reads CASTRGGGSYEQYF. The DNA for the CDR3 is TGTGCCAGCACCCGAGGTGGGGGATCCTACGAGCAGTACTTC.

The chain recombines TRBV27 with TRBJ2-1, with a tentative D call TRBD2 (5 bases). Germline CDR1 reads MNHEY; CDR2 reads SMNVEV (reference sequence). The V and J ends lost 0 bases and 4 bases respectively, with 7 bases between them. The CDR3 spans 14 residues. The CDR3 nucleotides read TGTGCCAGCAGTTTATCGCGGGTTTACAATGAGCAGTTCTTC. It is translated as CASSLSRVYNEQFF.

CDR3 sequence (DNA): TGTGCCAGTAGTATTCGGACATATGGGTACTCTGGGGCCAACGTCCTGACTTTC. Its protein is CASSIRTYGYSGANVLTF. The V and J genes are TRBV19 and TRBJ2-6, with TRBD1 as a possible D gene (5 bases). The CDR3 is 18 amino acids. V shed 3 bases and J shed 0 bases, with 15 bases lying between them. From germline, CDR1 is LNHDA and CDR2 SQIVND (reference sequence).

This rearrangement joins TRBV6-1 to TRBJ2-7; D is possibly TRBD1 (5 bases). The CDR3 is 14 amino acids. Germline lookup yields CDR1 MNHNS and CDR2 SASEGT. V was trimmed by 7 bases and J by 3 bases, leaving 16 bases between them. CDR3 in amino acids: CASIFGAKNYEQYF. Here the CDR3 DNA reads TGTGCCAGCATATTTGGGGCGAAAAACTACGAGCAGTACTTC.

CDR3 loop: CASSLLSSPLHF. Written as DNA, the CDR3 is TGTGCCAGCAGCTTATTGAGCTCACCCCTCCACTTT. V is TRBV7-6 and J is TRBJ1-6; D unclear. Germline V lookup: CDR1 SGHVS, CDR2 FNYEAQ. The germline V and J ends were trimmed by 2 bases and 10 bases, with 6 bases remaining between them. This CDR3 comprises 12 residues. Together with reference TRBV7-6 and TRBJ1-6, the CDR3 gives the full variable domain: GAGVSQSPRYKVTKRGQDVALRCDPISGHVSLYWYRQALGQGPEFLTYFNYEAQQDKSGLPNDRFSAERPEGSISTLTIQRTEQRDSAMYRCASSLLSSPLHFGNGTRLTVT.

This chain joins TRBV9 and TRBJ2-5; D may be TRBD1 or TRBD2 (6 bases each). The J call may be faulty, since TRBJ2-7 better matches the DNA end. This CDR3 region has 14 residues. CDR1 is SGDLS, CDR2 YYNGEE, per germline. DNA of the CDR3: TGTGCCAGCAGCTGGCGGGACACTTTTGGCGAGCAGTACTTC. It translates to CASSWRDTFGEQYF.

The chain's CDR3 is CASRGRRQGGLNTEAFF. The CDR3 region has the DNA TGTGCCAGCAGAGGTAGGCGTCAGGGGGGATTGAACACTGAAGCTTTCTTT. The chain couples TRBV2 to TRBJ1-1; 7 bases map to TRBD1. CDR1 is SNHLY and CDR2 is FYNNEI in the germline V gene. The CDR3 is 17 residues long. Losses at the gene ends were 6 bases for V and 0 bases for J; bases not matched to a gene: 13. Supplemented by reference TRBV2 and TRBJ1-1, the full variable domain reads EPEVTQTPSHQVTQMGQEVILRCVPISNHLYFYWYRQILGQKVEFLVSFYNNEISEKSEIFDDQFSVERPDGSNFTLKIRSTKLEDSAMYFCASRGRRQGGLNTEAFFGQGTRLTVV.

Notes on this clone: Other DNA sequences of this sample code for an identical CDR3. The chain carries TRBV18 and TRBJ2-1; TRBD1 might be the D (5 bases). Germline assignment: CDR1 KGHSH and CDR2 LQKENI. V dropped 3 bases and J dropped 4 bases, with 7 bases sitting between them. The CDR3 has 13 residues. Here the CDR3 DNA reads TGTGCCAGCTCACCGGACATATACAATGAGCAGTTCTTC. Amino acid sequence: CASSPDIYNEQFF.

The rearrangement links TRBV12-5 to TRBJ2-3; 11 nucleotides agree with TRBD2. This CDR3 has 14 amino acids. Germline trimming cut 0 bases from V and 8 bases from J; bases unmatched to any gene: 1. Germline CDR1 reads LGHNT; CDR2 reads FRNRAP. The CDR3 DNA reads TGTGCTAGTGGTTTGGTGGGGACTAGCGGTACGCAGTATTTT. Translation: CASGLVGTSGTQYF.

In its sample, this clone was seen once. This chain uses TRBV4-3 with TRBJ2-5; 7 bases align to TRBD2. Germline CDR1 reads LGHNA; CDR2 reads YSLEER. Unmatched junction bases numbered 14, after V lost 0 bases and J lost 10 bases. The CDR3 is 16 amino acids. The CDR3 coding sequence is TGCGCCAGCAGCCAAGATTCTGGGGGGGGTCCCAGGAGCCAGTACTTC. It yields the protein CASSQDSGGGPRSQYF.

The CDR3: CASSLEGLGRGLSYEQYF. The CDR3 region has the DNA TGCGCCAGCAGCTTGGAGGGGCTGGGGCGGGGGCTCTCCTACGAGCAGTACTTC. The rearrangement joins TRBV5-1 to TRBJ2-7; the D gene is possibly TRBD2 (7 bases). With 0 bases removed from V and 0 bases from J, the gap between germline ends came to 19 bases. The CDR3 consists of 18 residues. The germline CDR1 and CDR2 sequences are SGHRS and YFSETQ.

This clone was counted once. The rearrangement joins TRBV10-3 to TRBJ2-3; the D gene is possibly TRBD1 (6 bases). Germline V gives CDR1 ENHRY, CDR2 SYGVKD. The germline V and J ends were trimmed by 0 bases and 4 bases, with 14 bases remaining between them. The CDR3 consists of 16 residues. The CDR3 reads CAISESDSGTSDTQYF. As DNA, the CDR3 is TGTGCCATCAGTGAGTCGGACAGCGGTACCTCAGATACGCAGTATTTT.

The chain is built from TRBV5-4 and TRBJ2-3, with TRBD2 matching over 9 bases. This CDR3 contains 16 residues. J gave up 3 bases and V 0 bases, and 5 bases lay outside the gene matches. Looked up from germline, CDR1 is SGHNT and CDR2 is YYREEE (reference sequence). The DNA for the CDR3 is TGTGCCAGCAGCTTGGAAAGGCTAGCGGGGACAGATACGCAGTATTTT. Translating gives CASSLERLAGTDTQYF. Looking up the rest from reference TRBV5-4 and TRBJ2-3 gives the full variable domain: ETGVTQSPTHLIKTRGQQVTLRCSSQSGHNTVSWYQQALGQGPQFIFQYYREEENGRGNFPPRFSGLQFPNYSSELNVNALELDDSALYLCASSLERLAGTDTQYFGPGTRLTVL.

The chain uses TRBV6-6 and TRBJ1-5; D remains ambiguous. V was pared by 0 bases and J by 7 bases, with 7 bases between. Germline V gene sequence: CDR1 MNHNY, CDR2 SVGAGI (reference sequence). There are 13 residues in the CDR3. CDR3 region: CASSYSGKQPQHF. The CDR3 DNA follows: TGTGCCAGCAGTTACTCCGGGAAGCAGCCCCAGCATTTT.

The chain links TRBV7-9 to TRBJ2-6; the match to TRBD1 covers 9 bases. Unmatched junction bases numbered 13, after V lost 5 bases and J lost 2 bases. The CDR3 runs 19 residues. The germline gives CDR1 SEHNR, CDR2 FQNEAQ (reference sequence). The CDR3: CASSPEAGTGPPGANVLTF. CDR3 coding DNA: TGTGCCAGCAGCCCCGAGGCAGGGACAGGGCCCCCTGGGGCCAACGTCCTGACTTTC.

V is TRBV7-8 and J is TRBJ1-5; D is possibly TRBD1 (5 bases). Germline V CDR1 and CDR2: SGHVS, FQNEAQ. The CDR3 length is 16 residues. Trimming shortened V by 5 bases and J by 5 bases, and 19 bases separated the two germline ends. The CDR3 nucleotides read TGTGCCAGCAGCCTGGTCCCGGTGGGGGGTGATCAGCCCCAGCATTTT. This translates into CASSLVPVGGDQPQHF.

Comment on this clone: This same CDR3 is encoded by further DNA sequences in the sample. V gene TRBV7-2 combines with J gene TRBJ2-7; 11 bases align to TRBD2. J gave up 3 bases and V 1 base, and 5 bases lay outside the gene matches. The CDR3 loop spans 16 amino acids. Germline assignment: CDR1 SGHTA and CDR2 FQGNSA. CDR3 in DNA: TGTGCCAGCAGCTTAGGGCCTAGCGGGGGGTTCTACGAGCAGTACTTC. Translating it yields CASSLGPSGGFYEQYF.

The rearrangement uses TRBV6-5 and TRBJ2-7; D is unresolved. The CDR3 totals 14 residues. The V gene's germline CDR1 is MNHEY and CDR2 SVGAGI. V lost 2 bases, J lost 2 bases, and 10 bases lay in between. This CDR3 reads CASSYGQKAYEQYF. DNA for the CDR3: TGTGCCAGCAGTTACGGGCAGAAAGCCTACGAGCAGTACTTC.